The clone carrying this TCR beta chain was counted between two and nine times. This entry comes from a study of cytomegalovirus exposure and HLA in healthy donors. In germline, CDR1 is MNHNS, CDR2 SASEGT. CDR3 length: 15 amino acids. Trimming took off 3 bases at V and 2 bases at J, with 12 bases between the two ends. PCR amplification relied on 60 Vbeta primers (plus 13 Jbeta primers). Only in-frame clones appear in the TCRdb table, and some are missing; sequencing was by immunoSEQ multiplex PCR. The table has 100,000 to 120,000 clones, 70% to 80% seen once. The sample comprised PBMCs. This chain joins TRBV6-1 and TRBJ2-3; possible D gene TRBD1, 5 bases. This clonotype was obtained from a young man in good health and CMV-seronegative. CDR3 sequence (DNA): TGTGCCAGCAGTGAGCAGACAGCCTACACAGATACGCAGTATTTT. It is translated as CASSEQTAYTDTQYF.